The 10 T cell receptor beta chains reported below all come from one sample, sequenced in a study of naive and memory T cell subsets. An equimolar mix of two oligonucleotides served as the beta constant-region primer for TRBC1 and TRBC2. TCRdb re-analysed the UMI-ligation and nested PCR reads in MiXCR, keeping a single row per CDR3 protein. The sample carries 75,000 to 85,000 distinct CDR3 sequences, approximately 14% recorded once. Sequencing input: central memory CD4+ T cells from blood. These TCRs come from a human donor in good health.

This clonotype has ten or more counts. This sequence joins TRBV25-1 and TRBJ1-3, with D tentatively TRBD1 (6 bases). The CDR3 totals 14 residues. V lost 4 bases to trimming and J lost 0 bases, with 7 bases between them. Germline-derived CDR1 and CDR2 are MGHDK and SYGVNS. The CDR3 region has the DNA TGTGCCAGCAGTGGACAGGTCTCTGGAAACACCATATATTTT. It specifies CASSGQVSGNTIYF.

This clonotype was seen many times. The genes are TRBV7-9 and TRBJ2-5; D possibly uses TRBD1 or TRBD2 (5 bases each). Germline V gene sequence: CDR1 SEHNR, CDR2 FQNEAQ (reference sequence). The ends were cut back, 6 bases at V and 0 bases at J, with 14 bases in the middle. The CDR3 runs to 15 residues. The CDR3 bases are TGTGCCAGCAGTCTAGGGACGAGATACCAAGAGACCCAGTACTTC. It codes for CASSLGTRYQETQYF.

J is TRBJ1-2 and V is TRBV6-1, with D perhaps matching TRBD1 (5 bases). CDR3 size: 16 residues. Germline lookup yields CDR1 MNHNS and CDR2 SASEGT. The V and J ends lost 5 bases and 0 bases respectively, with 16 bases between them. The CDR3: CASSRSRGDSNYGYTF. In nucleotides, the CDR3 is TGTGCCAGCAGTAGATCTAGGGGAGACTCTAACTATGGCTACACCTTC.

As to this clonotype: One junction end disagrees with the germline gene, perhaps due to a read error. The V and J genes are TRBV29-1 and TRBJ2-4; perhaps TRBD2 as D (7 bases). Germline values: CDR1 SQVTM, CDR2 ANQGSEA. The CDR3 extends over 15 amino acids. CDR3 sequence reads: CSFEREARGKNIQYF. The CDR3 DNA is TGCAGCTTTGAACGGGAGGCCAGGGGCAAAAACATTCAGTACTTC.

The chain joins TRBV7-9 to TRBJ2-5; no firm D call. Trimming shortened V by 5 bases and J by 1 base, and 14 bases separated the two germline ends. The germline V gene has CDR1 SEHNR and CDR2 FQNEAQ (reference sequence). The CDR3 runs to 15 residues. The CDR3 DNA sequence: TGTGCCAGCAGCCCTAAACTAAGGATCCAAGAGACCCAGTACTTC. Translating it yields CASSPKLRIQETQYF.

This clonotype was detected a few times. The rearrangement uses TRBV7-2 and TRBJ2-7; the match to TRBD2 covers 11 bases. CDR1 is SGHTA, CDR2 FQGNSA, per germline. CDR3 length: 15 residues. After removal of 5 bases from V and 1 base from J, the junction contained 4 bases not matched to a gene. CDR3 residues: CASSHGTSGSYEQYF. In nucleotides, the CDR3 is TGTGCCAGCAGCCATGGGACTAGCGGTTCCTACGAGCAGTACTTC.

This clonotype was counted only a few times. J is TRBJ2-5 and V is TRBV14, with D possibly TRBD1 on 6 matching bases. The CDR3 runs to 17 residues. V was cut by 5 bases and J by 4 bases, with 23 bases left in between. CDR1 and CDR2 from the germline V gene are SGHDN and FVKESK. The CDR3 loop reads CASSKTGAAALRETQYF. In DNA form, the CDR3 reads TGTGCCAGCAGCAAGACAGGAGCAGCGGCCCTTCGAGAGACCCAGTACTTC. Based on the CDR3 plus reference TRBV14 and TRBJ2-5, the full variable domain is EAGVTQFPSHSVIEKGQTVTLRCDPISGHDNLYWYRRVMGKEIKFLLHFVKESKQDESGMPNNRFLAERTGGTYSTLKVQPAELEDSGVYFCASSKTGAAALRETQYFGPGTRLLVL.

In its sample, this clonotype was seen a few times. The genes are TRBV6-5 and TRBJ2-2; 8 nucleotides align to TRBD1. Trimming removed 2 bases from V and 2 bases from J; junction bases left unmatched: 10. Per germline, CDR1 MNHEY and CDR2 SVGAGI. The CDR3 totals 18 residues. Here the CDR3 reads CASSYVFGRGLNTGELFF. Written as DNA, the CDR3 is TGTGCCAGCAGTTACGTGTTTGGCAGGGGGCTAAACACCGGGGAGCTGTTTTTT.

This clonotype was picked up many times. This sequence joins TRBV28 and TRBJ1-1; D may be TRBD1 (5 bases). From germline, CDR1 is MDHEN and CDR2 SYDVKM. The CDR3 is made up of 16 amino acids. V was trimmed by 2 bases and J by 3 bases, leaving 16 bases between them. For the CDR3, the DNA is TGTGCCAGCAGTTTACCCCTAGGAGGGGAAGACACTGAAGCTTTCTTT. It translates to CASSLPLGGEDTEAFF.

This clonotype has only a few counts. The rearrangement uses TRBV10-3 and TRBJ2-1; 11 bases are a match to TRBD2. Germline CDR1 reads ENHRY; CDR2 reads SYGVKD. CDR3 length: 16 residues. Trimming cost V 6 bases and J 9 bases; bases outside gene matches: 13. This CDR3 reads CAISLAGGPRVTEQFF. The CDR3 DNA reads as TGTGCCATCAGCCTAGCGGGAGGACCCCGGGTCACTGAGCAGTTCTTC.